The 29 T cell receptor beta chains listed next were all sequenced from one sample in a study of blood T cell repertoires in COVID-19. Sequencing used immunoSEQ multiplex PCR; TCRdb keeps in-frame clones, though not all of them. The sample has about 91,000 clones, 88% seen once. The material sequenced was peripheral blood. These receptors originate from a woman in her 70s with acute or convalescent COVID-19.

The chain employs TRBV6-1 and TRBJ2-5, with TRBD1 as a possible D gene (5 bases). Trimming removed 3 bases at V and 7 bases at J, with 18 bases between. Per the germline V gene, CDR1 is MNHNS and CDR2 is SASEGT. The CDR3 is 15 amino acids. CDR3 loop: CASSEYRSALGTQYF. The CDR3 DNA follows: TGTGCCAGCAGTGAGTACAGGTCCGCCTTGGGGACCCAGTACTTC.

The gene calls are TRBV29-1 and TRBJ2-1; tentatively, D is TRBD2 (6 bases). With 7 bases removed from V and 3 bases from J, the gap between germline ends came to 16 bases. The CDR3 is 14 residues long. CDR1 and CDR2 (germline): SQVTM, ANQGSEA. DNA for the CDR3: TGCAGCGGAGTTGGCGGGAAGGGCTACAATGAGCAGTTCTTC. Amino acids: CSGVGGKGYNEQFF.

This clone was detected only a few times. The gene calls are TRBV6-5 and TRBJ1-2; D gene unclear. V lost 2 bases and J lost 3, with 13 bases in between. From germline, CDR1 is MNHEY and CDR2 SVGAGI. This CDR3 is built from 15 residues. The CDR3 reads CASSYLVPRDYGYTF. In DNA, the CDR3 is TGTGCCAGCAGTTACCTAGTTCCCCGGGACTATGGCTACACCTTC.

The J gene is TRBJ2-7, the V gene TRBV5-4; D is uncertain. This CDR3 contains 15 residues. V was clipped by 0 bases and J by 0 bases, with 10 bases between them. Per germline, CDR1 SGHNT and CDR2 YYREEE (reference sequence). The CDR3 spells CASSLDTISSYEQYF. CDR3 coding DNA: TGTGCCAGCAGCTTGGACACTATTTCCTCCTACGAGCAGTACTTC.

V and J are TRBV9 and TRBJ2-1, with a tentative D call TRBD1 (7 bases). Trimming took 1 base from V and 7 from J, leaving 12 bases between them. This CDR3 contains 14 residues. The V gene's germline CDR1 is SGDLS and CDR2 YYNGEE. CDR3 in amino acids: CASSVQTGRNEQFF. The CDR3 DNA reads TGTGCCAGCAGCGTACAGACAGGGAGGAATGAGCAGTTCTTC.

This chain uses TRBV10-1 with TRBJ2-7; no definite D call. The germline V and J ends were trimmed by 0 bases and 0 bases, with 6 bases remaining between them. The CDR3 has 14 residues. Germline CDR1 is WNHNN and CDR2 is SYGVQD (reference sequence). CDR3 amino acids: CASSESGSSYEQYF. The CDR3 nucleotides read TGCGCCAGCAGTGAGTCGGGCAGCTCCTACGAGCAGTACTTC.

The chain combines TRBV24-1 with TRBJ2-1, with TRBD2 as a possible D gene (5 bases). This CDR3 has 13 amino acids. The germline gives CDR1 KGHDR, CDR2 SFDVKD. With 2 bases removed from V and 10 bases from J, the gap between germline ends came to 11 bases. CDR3 in amino acids: CATSDSQRGEQFF. As DNA, the CDR3 is TGTGCCACCAGTGATTCACAGCGCGGGGAGCAGTTCTTC.

The CDR3 sequence is CASSFSRDQTGNQPQHF. CDR3 bases: TGTGCCAGCAGCTTTTCCCGCGACCAGACTGGCAATCAGCCCCAGCATTTT. The gene calls are TRBV7-8 and TRBJ1-5; D gene unclear. The CDR3 has 17 residues. The ends were cut back, 3 bases at V and 2 bases at J, with 17 bases in the middle. In germline, CDR1 is SGHVS, CDR2 FQNEAQ.

The chain links TRBV5-4 to TRBJ2-1; TRBD1 agrees at 9 bases. CDR1 is SGHNT and CDR2 is YYREEE in the germline V gene (reference sequence). The CDR3 length is 16 residues. The V gene end was trimmed by 4 bases and the J gene end by 7 bases; junction bases not matched to a gene: 12. The CDR3 DNA reads TGTGCCAGCAGCGGCTCCGGGACAGGGATATCGAATGAGCAGTTCTTC. It is translated as CASSGSGTGISNEQFF.

The genes are TRBV7-2 and TRBJ1-1; 10 positions match TRBD1. Germline V gene lookup returns CDR1 SGHTA and CDR2 FQGNSA. The CDR3 length is 14 residues. V shed 0 bases, J shed 11 bases, and the junction held 6 bases outside the gene matches. The CDR3 region is CASSLARQGAGAFF. CDR3 DNA sequence: TGTGCCAGCAGCTTAGCAAGACAGGGGGCAGGGGCTTTCTTT.

V usage is TRBV18 and J usage is TRBJ2-3; 13 bases match TRBD2. The CDR3 loop spans 17 amino acids. Trimming removed 4 bases from V and 2 bases from J; junction bases left unmatched: 6. In germline, CDR1 is KGHSH, CDR2 LQKENI. The CDR3 nucleotides read TGTGCCAGCTCACGACAACTAGCGGGAGGGCCCACAGATACGCAGTATTTT. It specifies CASSRQLAGGPTDTQYF.

The rearrangement joins TRBV27 to TRBJ2-7, with 7 bases lining up with TRBD1. The CDR3 sequence is 14 residues long. Looked up from germline, CDR1 is MNHEY and CDR2 is SMNVEV (reference sequence). J gave up 6 bases and V 2 bases, and 7 bases lay outside the gene matches. The CDR3 loop reads CASSLDRVGSEQYF. CDR3 coding DNA: TGTGCCAGCAGTTTAGACAGGGTGGGCAGCGAGCAGTACTTC.

V gene TRBV18 combines with J gene TRBJ2-7; the D gene is possibly TRBD1 (6 bases). The CDR3 extends over 15 amino acids. Trimming removed 2 bases at V and 7 bases at J, with 18 bases between. The V gene's germline CDR1 is KGHSH and CDR2 LQKENI. The CDR3 nucleotides are TGTGCCAGCTCACCAACAGGGTTGGCCTCTGTGGAGCAGTACTTC. Its protein product is CASSPTGLASVEQYF. Supplemented by reference TRBV18 and TRBJ2-7, the full variable domain reads NAGVMQNPRHLVRRRGQEARLRCSPMKGHSHVYWYRQLPEEGLKFMVYLQKENIIDESGMPKERFSAEFPKEGPSILRIQQVVRGDSAAYFCASSPTGLASVEQYFGPGTRLTVT.

J is TRBJ1-1 and V is TRBV28, with a tentative D call TRBD1 (6 bases). V lost 3 bases and J lost 5, with 16 bases in between. The CDR3 loop spans 15 amino acids. Germline assignment: CDR1 MDHEN and CDR2 SYDVKM. The CDR3 loop is CASSFGGHLGTEAFF. As DNA, the CDR3 is TGTGCCAGCAGTTTCGGGGGGCACCTAGGGACTGAAGCTTTCTTT.

This clone was detected once. The rearrangement joins TRBV11-2 to TRBJ2-3; weak D call: TRBD2 (6 bases). Germline V gene lookup returns CDR1 SGHAT and CDR2 FQNNGV. The germline V and J ends were trimmed by 5 bases and 0 bases, with 12 bases remaining between them. The CDR3 spans 15 residues. The CDR3 DNA sequence: TGTGCCAGCAGCCCAAGCGGGTTCAGCACAGATACGCAGTATTTT. Amino acid sequence: CASSPSGFSTDTQYF. Combining the CDR3 with reference TRBV11-2 and TRBJ2-3 gives the whole variable domain EAGVAQSPRYKIIEKRQSVAFWCNPISGHATLYWYQQILGQGPKLLIQFQNNGVVDDSQLPKDRFSAERLKGVDSTLKIQPAKLEDSAVYLCASSPSGFSTDTQYFGPGTRLTVL.

The chain uses TRBV15 and TRBJ2-5, with D perhaps matching TRBD2 (6 bases). The CDR3 consists of 14 residues. V was trimmed by 5 bases and J by 5 bases, leaving 15 bases between them. The germline V gene has CDR1 LNHNV and CDR2 YYDKDF (reference sequence). DNA for the CDR3: TGTGCCACCAGCGACCGACGCGGGATTGAGACCCAGTACTTC. This gives the protein CATSDRRGIETQYF.

V is TRBV30 and J is TRBJ1-1; no reliable D call. Per the germline V gene, CDR1 is GTSNPN and CDR2 is SVGIG (reference sequence). The CDR3 consists of 13 residues. Trimming pared 5 bases from V and 3 bases from J, leaving 13 bases between. In nucleotides, the CDR3 is TGTGCCTGGCTTAGCGGCTATGACACTGAAGCTTTCTTT. It translates to CAWLSGYDTEAFF.

The chain couples TRBV9 to TRBJ2-2; D remains unclear. Germline V gives CDR1 SGDLS, CDR2 YYNGEE. V was clipped by 0 bases and J by 5 bases, with 14 bases between them. The CDR3 loop spans 16 amino acids. The CDR3 sequence: CASSVAPLVFTGELFF. DNA of the CDR3: TGTGCCAGCAGCGTAGCTCCCCTAGTTTTTACCGGGGAGCTGTTTTTT.

The J gene is TRBJ2-2, the V gene TRBV7-3; TRBD2 is a possible D gene (5 bases). Germline CDR1 is SGHTA and CDR2 is FQGTGA. The CDR3 runs 13 residues. Trimming removed 3 bases at V and 6 bases at J, with 8 bases between. The CDR3 DNA follows: TGTGCCAGCAGCTTCGGACTTTCCGGGGAGCTGTTTTTT. Translating it yields CASSFGLSGELFF.

The V gene is TRBV3-1 (or the pseudogene TRBV3-2), the J gene TRBJ1-2, with TRBD1 matching over 7 bases. The V and J ends lost 5 bases and 2 bases, in that order; junction bases with no gene match: 17. The germline gives CDR1 LGHDT, CDR2 YNNKEL (reference sequence). This CDR3 contains 18 residues. The CDR3: CASSSGIPGQTWNYGYTF. The CDR3 coding sequence is TGTGCCAGCAGCTCGGGAATACCGGGACAGACTTGGAACTATGGCTACACCTTC.

This clone has more than one count but fewer than ten. Other DNA sequences in this sample translate to the same CDR3. The chain joins TRBV5-1 to TRBJ2-1, with 11 positions matching TRBD2. CDR3 length equals 16 residues. Germline CDR1 and CDR2: SGHRS and YFSETQ. V gave up 2 bases and J gave up 0 bases; unmatched junction bases: 1. The CDR3 region has the DNA TGCGCCAGCAGCTTTACTAGCGGGAGCTCCTACAATGAGCAGTTCTTC. This gives the protein CASSFTSGSSYNEQFF.

The chain recombines TRBV3-1 (or the pseudogene TRBV3-2) with TRBJ1-5, with 11 positions matching TRBD1. The CDR3 is 17 residues long. Losses at the gene ends were 0 bases for V and 5 bases for J; bases not matched to a gene: 6. CDR1 and CDR2 from the germline V gene are LGHDT and YNNKEL (reference sequence). The CDR3, as DNA: TGTGCCAGCAGCCAAGATCGGACAGGGGGCGCGGATCAGCCCCAGCATTTT. Translated, it gives CASSQDRTGGADQPQHF.

The chain combines TRBV7-7 with TRBJ2-1, with TRBD2 identical over 10 bases. In germline, CDR1 is SSHAT, CDR2 FNYEAQ (reference sequence). The CDR3 runs 15 residues. The J segment lost 4 bases and the V segment lost 4 bases, leaving 4 bases of the junction unmatched. For the CDR3, the DNA is TGTGCCAGCAGCTCTCAGCGGGGGGGGTACAATGAGCAGTTCTTC. Protein: CASSSQRGGYNEQFF.

This chain uses TRBV6-6 with TRBJ1-1; D remains unclear. Trimming pared 8 bases from V and 4 bases from J, leaving 14 bases between. CDR3 length equals 13 residues. The germline CDR1 and CDR2 sequences are MNHNY and SVGAGI (reference sequence). CDR3 sequence: CASRLSTGTEAFF. CDR3 DNA: TGTGCCAGCCGTCTCTCGACGGGCACTGAAGCTTTCTTT.

CDR3 residues: CASSQSPRGKGTDTQYF. CDR3 sequence (DNA): TGTGCCAGCAGCCAATCACCCAGGGGTAAGGGTACAGATACGCAGTATTTT. This chain uses TRBV14 with TRBJ2-3; perhaps TRBD1 as D (6 bases). Trimming left V 2 bases short and J 3 bases short, with 18 bases between. CDR3 size: 17 residues. Germline V CDR1 and CDR2: SGHDN, FVKESK.

The rearrangement uses TRBV11-2 and TRBJ2-1, with 8 bases fitting TRBD2. Germline V gene lookup returns CDR1 SGHAT and CDR2 FQNNGV. Trimming at V came to 5 bases and at J to 7 bases, leaving 13 bases not matched to a gene. The CDR3 spans 16 residues. CDR3 DNA: TGTGCCAGCAGCCCGACTGTTGCGGGGGGCCGGAATGAGCAGTTCTTC. Translation gives CASSPTVAGGRNEQFF.

This chain joins TRBV13 and TRBJ2-2; D remains unclear. The germline V and J ends were trimmed by 3 bases and 5 bases, with 7 bases remaining between them. CDR1 PRHDT and CDR2 FYEKMQ come from the germline V gene (reference sequence). This CDR3 has 13 amino acids. CDR3 coding DNA: TGTGCCAGCAGCTTGGGCATAACCGGGGAGCTGTTTTTT. It yields the protein CASSLGITGELFF.

The CDR3 DNA reads as TGCGCCAGCAGTGAGGGGACTAGCCGGCTACCCTCCTACGAGCAGTACTTC. This gives the protein CASSEGTSRLPSYEQYF. The genes are TRBV10-1 and TRBJ2-7; 9 nucleotides match TRBD2. The CDR3 is 17 amino acids. CDR1 and CDR2 (germline): WNHNN, SYGVQD (reference sequence). J was trimmed by 0 bases and V by 2 bases; bases with no gene match: 8.

The sample holds one count of this clone. J is TRBJ2-1 and V is TRBV5-4; 10 nucleotides agree with TRBD1. This CDR3 is built from 15 residues. The ends lost 0 bases at V and 7 bases at J; junction bases unmatched: 4. Germline V gives CDR1 SGHNT, CDR2 YYREEE (reference sequence). In DNA, the CDR3 is TGTGCCAGCAGCTTGGTTTGGGACAGGGGTAATGAGCAGTTCTTC. Translation gives CASSLVWDRGNEQFF. Complete variable domain (other parts from reference TRBV5-4 and TRBJ2-1): ETGVTQSPTHLIKTRGQQVTLRCSSQSGHNTVSWYQQALGQGPQFIFQYYREEENGRGNFPPRFSGLQFPNYSSELNVNALELDDSALYLCASSLVWDRGNEQFFGPGTRLTVL.